Presented here are 27 T cell receptor beta chains from one specimen sequenced in a study of cytomegalovirus exposure and HLA in healthy donors. Primers for the PCR totalled 60 Vbeta and 13 Jbeta. Libraries were prepared by immunoSEQ multiplex PCR; TCRdb keeps only in-frame clonotypes and omits some of them. The table shows over 150,000 clones, with roughly 80% occurring only once. Material: PBMCs. The receptors originated from a human donor in good health.

The rearrangement joins TRBV2 to TRBJ1-4, with 8 positions matching TRBD1. The germline CDR1 and CDR2 sequences are SNHLY and FYNNEI. This CDR3 has 13 amino acids. Trimming removed 7 bases from V and 5 bases from J; junction bases left unmatched: 3. The CDR3 coding sequence is TGTGCCAGCACCGGACAGGGCAATGAAAAACTGTTTTTT. It codes for CASTGQGNEKLFF. The variable domain in full, completed from reference TRBV2 and TRBJ1-4, reads EPEVTQTPSHQVTQMGQEVILRCVPISNHLYFYWYRQILGQKVEFLVSFYNNEISEKSEIFDDQFSVERPDGSNFTLKIRSTKLEDSAMYFCASTGQGNEKLFFGSGTQLSVL.

Worth noting for this clone: No conserved phenylalanine or tryptophan is present at the end of the CDR3, so a read error is the likely explanation. The limits of the CDR3 on the DNA are not certain, so only TCRdb's listed CDR3 is given. The chain links TRBV2 to TRBJ2-3; the D call of TRBD2 is as the table states it, not checked on the DNA. The length of the CDR3 is 11 amino acids, counting both ends. The germline gives CDR1 SNHLY, CDR2 FYNNEI. This CDR3 reads CASSEALRLVI.

Worth noting for this clone: The junction departs from the called germline gene at one end, perhaps through a read error. This chain uses TRBV29-1 with TRBJ2-2; TRBD1 matches at 9 bases. Germline values: CDR1 SQVTM, CDR2 ANQGSEA. This CDR3 spans 14 amino acids. This CDR3 reads CSAEQGASTGELFF. CDR3 in DNA: TGCAGCGCTGAACAGGGGGCAAGCACCGGGGAGCTGTTTTTT.

The chain carries TRBV6-5 and TRBJ1-2; D not resolved. V was shortened by 4 bases and J by 5 bases, with 17 bases between the two germline ends. CDR1 and CDR2 (germline): MNHEY, SVGAGI. The CDR3 length is 15 residues. The CDR3 bases are TGTGCCAGCAGTTCCCGGAAAACGTCGGGGTATGGCTACACCTTC. Its protein is CASSSRKTSGYGYTF.

This clone was seen a handful of times. The V and J genes are TRBV4-3 and TRBJ2-7; 7 bases agree with TRBD1. Germline V gene data show CDR1 as LGHNA and CDR2 as YSLEER. CDR3 size: 14 residues. Unmatched junction bases numbered 8, after V lost 3 bases and J lost 6 bases. The CDR3 sequence is CASSHLKTGREQYF. As DNA, the CDR3 is TGCGCCAGCAGCCACCTAAAGACAGGGCGCGAGCAGTACTTC.

V gene TRBV7-8 combines with J gene TRBJ2-1; 9 positions match TRBD2. From germline, CDR1 is SGHVS and CDR2 FQNEAQ. The CDR3 has 16 amino acids. V dropped 7 bases and J dropped 0; count of bases not matched to a gene: 7. The CDR3 bases are TGTGCCAGCACCAAACTACTAGCGGGCTCCTACAATGAGCAGTTCTTC. Its translation: CASTKLLAGSYNEQFF.

The CDR3 loop is CASSLAEVAGGQETQYF. DNA for the CDR3: TGCGCCAGCAGCTTGGCCGAGGTAGCGGGGGGACAAGAGACCCAGTACTTC. The gene calls are TRBV5-1 and TRBJ2-5; 10 nucleotides agree with TRBD2. Trimming removed 0 bases from V and 2 bases from J; junction bases left unmatched: 7. The CDR3 sequence is 17 residues long. Germline CDR1 and CDR2: SGHRS and YFSETQ.

This chain connects TRBV6-1 to TRBJ2-3; TRBD2 matches at 9 bases. Germline V gene data show CDR1 as MNHNS and CDR2 as SASEGT. The CDR3 length is 15 residues. Losses at the gene ends were 7 bases for V and 6 bases for J; bases not matched to a gene: 11. In DNA form, the CDR3 reads TGTGCCAGCAAGGCGGGGGGGACCCCCATTGATACGCAGTATTTT. It translates to CASKAGGTPIDTQYF.

The chain has TRBV25-1 and TRBJ1-2; 9 bases are a match to TRBD1. Unmatched junction bases numbered 4, after V lost 7 bases and J lost 1 base. The germline gives CDR1 MGHDK, CDR2 SYGVNS. The CDR3 sequence is 14 residues long. The CDR3 nucleotides are TGTGCCAGCACTCGGACAGGGGTTAACTATGGCTACACCTTC. Translated: CASTRTGVNYGYTF.

The chain recombines TRBV27 with TRBJ1-2; D is ambiguous. Trimming pared 3 bases from V and 3 bases from J, leaving 17 bases between. CDR3 length: 16 amino acids. CDR1 MNHEY and CDR2 SMNVEV come from the germline V gene (reference sequence). The CDR3 loop is CASSFLREGNYYGYTF. The CDR3 DNA reads TGTGCCAGCAGTTTTCTGAGGGAGGGTAATTACTATGGCTACACCTTC.

V and J are TRBV4-3 and TRBJ1-1; D is possibly TRBD1 (6 bases). Trimming removed 2 bases from V and 3 bases from J, with 13 bases in between. The germline gives CDR1 LGHNA, CDR2 YSLEER. This CDR3 comprises 15 residues. CDR3 coding DNA: TGCGCCAGCAGCCAACATGGATACAGGGACACTGAAGCTTTCTTT. Its protein product is CASSQHGYRDTEAFF.

CDR3 nucleotides: TGTGCCAGCAGCTTAGGGCCTTATGGGGGGGCCGGGTATTTT. Translated: CASSLGPYGGAGYF. The rearrangement uses TRBV7-2 and TRBJ2-3; the D gene is possibly TRBD2 (7 bases). Germline CDR1 reads SGHTA; CDR2 reads FQGNSA. V lost 1 base and J 14 bases, leaving 19 bases between the germline ends. The CDR3 extends over 14 amino acids. Together with reference TRBV7-2 and TRBJ2-3, the CDR3 gives the full variable domain: GAGVSQSPSNKVTEKGKDVELRCDPISGHTALYWYRQSLGQGLEFLIYFQGNSAPDKSGLPSDRFSAERTGGSVSTLTIQRTQQEDSAVYLCASSLGPYGGAGYFGPGTRLTVL.

This chain joins TRBV7-2 and TRBJ2-7; 7 nucleotides agree with TRBD1. Germline CDR1 is SGHTA and CDR2 is FQGNSA. This CDR3 comprises 13 residues. After removal of 10 bases from V and 3 bases from J, the junction contained 9 bases not matched to a gene. CDR3 region: CATATGVGYEQYF. The CDR3 DNA follows: TGTGCCACCGCAACAGGGGTGGGCTACGAGCAGTACTTC.

The chain is built from TRBV5-6 and TRBJ1-1; 10 bases are shared with TRBD1. The CDR3 consists of 16 residues. V trimming: 4 bases; J trimming: 0 bases; junction bases outside the gene matches: 6. The germline gives CDR1 SGHDT, CDR2 YYEEEE. The DNA of the CDR3 is TGTGCCAGCAGCCACCGGGACAGGGGCCTGAACACTGAAGCTTTCTTT. It yields the protein CASSHRDRGLNTEAFF.

V and J are TRBV28 and TRBJ1-5, with D possibly being TRBD1 (5 bases). Trimming pared 6 bases from V and 2 bases from J, leaving 14 bases between. In germline, CDR1 is MDHEN, CDR2 SYDVKM. The CDR3 is 15 residues long. CDR3 amino acids: CASSGRGDRNQPQHF. In DNA, the CDR3 is TGTGCCAGCAGCGGGCGGGGCGATCGCAATCAGCCCCAGCATTTT.

This clone was counted only a few times. V is TRBV4-1 and J is TRBJ1-4; D call uncertain. Trimming took 1 base from V and 7 from J, leaving 13 bases between them. CDR3 length: 15 residues. CDR1 is MGHRA, CDR2 YSYEKL, per germline. In DNA, the CDR3 is TGCGCCAGCAGCCAAGGTGTGGCAGTGGCTGAAAAACTGTTTTTT. It translates to CASSQGVAVAEKLFF.

The V and J genes are TRBV7-2 and TRBJ2-3, with 12 bases identical to TRBD2. CDR1 SGHTA and CDR2 FQGNSA come from the germline V gene. V lost 3 bases and J lost 4; bases outside the gene matches: 5. The CDR3 runs 16 residues. The CDR3: CASSFTSGGNPDTQYF. The CDR3 DNA is TGTGCCAGCAGCTTTACTAGCGGGGGGAATCCAGATACGCAGTATTTT.

This clone has only a few counts. The rearrangement joins TRBV19 to TRBJ1-5; D gene ambiguous. This CDR3 comprises 13 residues. V gave up 8 bases and J gave up 3 bases, with 11 bases separating them. In germline, CDR1 is LNHDA, CDR2 SQIVND (reference sequence). The CDR3 region has the DNA TGTGCCAGTGTTGATGGGCCCAATCAGCCCCAGCATTTT. Translation: CASVDGPNQPQHF.

Here the CDR3 DNA reads TGTGCCAGCAGCTCCAATTCCGGGACAGAACCCACTGAAGCTTTCTTT. Its translation is CASSSNSGTEPTEAFF. The chain couples TRBV7-7 to TRBJ1-1; 7 nucleotides align to TRBD1. CDR3 size: 16 residues. With 4 bases clipped from V and 4 bases from J, the junction kept 12 bases outside the gene matches. The V gene's germline CDR1 is SSHAT and CDR2 FNYEAQ (reference sequence).

This clone turned up a few times. The chain joins TRBV7-6 to TRBJ2-6, with TRBD1 matching 7 bases. The V segment lost 6 bases and the J segment 0 bases; nucleotides outside the gene matches: 14. CDR3 size: 19 residues. Germline assignment: CDR1 SGHVS and CDR2 FNYEAQ. The CDR3 nucleotides read TGTGCCAGCAGTCCCTTACCGGGACAGAAATACTCTGGGGCCAACGTCCTGACTTTC. As protein: CASSPLPGQKYSGANVLTF.

The chain links TRBV6-1 to TRBJ2-5, with 9 bases fitting TRBD2. With V trimmed by 7 bases and J by 2 bases, 5 bases remained unmatched. This CDR3 is built from 14 residues. Germline loops: CDR1 MNHNS, CDR2 SASEGT. CDR3 in DNA: TGTGCCAGCATAGGCCTAGCGGGGCAAGAGACCCAGTACTTC. Translating it yields CASIGLAGQETQYF.

Comment on this clone: The sample holds other DNA sequences that translate to the same CDR3. V is TRBV5-4 and J is TRBJ1-1, with TRBD1 as a possible D gene (6 bases). Germline V gene data show CDR1 as SGHNT and CDR2 as YYREEE (reference sequence). The CDR3 length is 14 residues. The V end was cut by 1 base, the J end by 4 bases, with 11 bases between. The CDR3 is CASSLWTASTEAFF. The CDR3 nucleotides read TGTGCCAGCAGCTTGTGGACAGCCTCCACTGAAGCTTTCTTT.

The chain links TRBV19 to TRBJ1-2; 9 bases are a match to TRBD1. Trimming took 5 bases from V and 8 from J; bases not matched to a gene: 9. Germline loops: CDR1 LNHDA, CDR2 SQIVND (reference sequence). The length of the CDR3 is 14 residues. CDR3 nucleotide sequence: TGTGCCAGTAGTCCCCGACCGGACAGGGGAGGCTACACCTTC. It encodes CASSPRPDRGGYTF.

Comments on this clone: Other DNA variants within this sample encode the same CDR3. This chain links TRBV19 with TRBJ2-7; D is perhaps TRBD2 (5 bases). This CDR3 is 14 amino acids long. Germline lookup yields CDR1 LNHDA and CDR2 SQIVND (reference sequence). Between the trimmed V and J ends, which lost 3 bases and 2 bases, there was a span of 11 bases. The CDR3: CASSIGPGTYEQYF. The CDR3 nucleotides read TGTGCCAGTAGTATTGGTCCGGGAACCTACGAGCAGTACTTC.

V and J are TRBV9 and TRBJ2-1; the D gene is possibly TRBD1 (5 bases). CDR1 SGDLS and CDR2 YYNGEE come from the germline V gene. Deletions cut 0 bases from V and 8 bases from J, with 18 bases between. This CDR3 contains 16 residues. The CDR3: CASSVGVRDWFDEQFF. The CDR3, as DNA: TGTGCCAGCAGCGTAGGTGTCAGGGATTGGTTCGATGAGCAGTTCTTC.

This rearrangement joins TRBV5-6 to TRBJ2-5, with 8 bases lining up with TRBD2. This CDR3 has 14 residues. Germline-derived CDR1 and CDR2 are SGHDT and YYEEEE. After removal of 10 bases from V and 2 bases from J, the junction contained 10 bases not matched to a gene. CDR3: CAPTSGRGQETQYF. The CDR3 nucleotides are TGTGCCCCCACTAGCGGACGGGGTCAAGAGACCCAGTACTTC.

The V gene is TRBV15, the J gene TRBJ1-1, with a possible D match to TRBD1 (5 bases). Per germline, CDR1 LNHNV and CDR2 YYDKDF (reference sequence). The CDR3 has 13 amino acids. Trimming took off 1 base at V and 6 bases at J, with 9 bases between the two ends. The CDR3 region has the DNA TGTGCCACCAGCAGAGTTAGGGGCTCTGAAGCTTTCTTT. Translating it yields CATSRVRGSEAFF.